This T cell receptor beta chain came from a study of blood T cell repertoires in COVID-19. Study as a whole: The analysed material was cDNA or gDNA that came from T cells, B-cell-depleted T cells, or PBMCs.

The protocol was immunoSEQ multiplex PCR, while the TCRdb copy is restricted to in-frame clones and leaves out a portion. The table includes around 200,000 clones, around 80% detected once. Germline V lookup: CDR1 LGHDT, CDR2 YNNKEL (reference sequence). There are 15 residues in the CDR3. V shed 3 bases and J shed 3 bases, with 13 bases lying between them. The rearrangement joins TRBV3-1 (or the pseudogene TRBV3-2) to TRBJ2-3; a weak D match, TRBD1 (6 bases). Sequencing used peripheral blood. The sequence was collected from a woman in her forties or fifties with acute or convalescent COVID-19. CDR3 DNA sequence: TGTGCCAGCAGCCACGGCAGGGACACAACAGATACGCAGTATTTT. Its translation is CASSHGRDTTDTQYF.